This T cell receptor beta chain was identified during a study of T cell responses to AZD1222 COVID-19 vaccine. Germline V gene data show CDR1 as SGHRS and CDR2 as YFSETQ. The V and J ends lost 1 base and 1 base, in that order; junction bases with no gene match: 5. The CDR3 has 16 residues. Findings of the study overall: Nearly half of spike-specific TCRs reportedly target unmutated variant regions. Among the donors, most were white British and more were female, and clonal diversity was possibly underestimated. Baseline antibody screening turned up just a handful of seropositive AZD1222 recipients.

Comments on this clone: Its antigen is as yet unknown.

Sequencing was performed with immunoSEQ multiplex PCR; in TCRdb, only in-frame clones are kept and a portion is missing. This table has 140,000 to 150,000 clones, 80% to 95% appearing once. The chain links TRBV5-1 to TRBJ2-1; 7 bases align to TRBD1. The sample here was peripheral blood, taken 28 days after the second AZD1222 dose. The sequence was collected from an adult who received the AZD1222 COVID-19 vaccine. CDR3 in DNA: TGCGCCAGCAGCTTGAACCCACAGGGGTCCTACAATGAGCAGTTCTTC. This translates into CASSLNPQGSYNEQFF.